This TCR beta chain was sequenced for a study of T-cell reconstitution after alpha-beta-depleted transplantation in children. Findings and caveats of the study: T cells produced anew were the main source of T-cell counts and diversity one year after transplant. Several hundred expanded graft clones reportedly gave rise to the alpha-beta T cells present about two months after transplant. Some patients' high day-60 TCRbeta diversity was attributed to recipient cells surviving conditioning.

Molecular barcoding with unique molecular identifiers was used for the TCRbeta library. TCRdb independently ran MiXCR on the PCR reads; one entry per CDR3 protein. The sample shows 450,000 to 600,000 distinct CDR3 sequences, approximately 13% of them seen only once. This clonotype was found many times. Its antigen is as yet unknown. J lost 6 bases, V lost 6 bases, and 7 bases had no gene match. The CDR3 contains 15 residues. Germline CDR1 SGHTA, CDR2 FQGTGA. The sequences come from PBMCs, mostly from graft donor cells, collected 360 days after TCRalphabeta/CD19-depleted stem cell transplant. The clonotype originates from a male patient between 10 and 17 years old who had a stem cell transplant for acute myeloid leukemia, so the T cells may come from the graft donor. This chain connects TRBV7-3 to TRBJ2-2, with 10 bases aligning to TRBD2. This chain's CDR3 is CASSPSGRTAGELFF. In nucleotides, the CDR3 is TGTGCCAGCAGTCCTAGCGGGAGAACGGCCGGGGAGCTGTTTTTT.